Each of the 19 T cell receptor beta chains below was sequenced from the same sample in a study of metastatic and nonmetastatic thyroid tumors. TCRdb re-processed the PCR reads through MiXCR. The data show around 20,000 clones, around 15% seen once. No treatment had been given to any patient before thyroid surgery. Sequenced input: blood. The receptor set was obtained from a female donor with papillary thyroid cancer or a benign thyroid nodule (not recorded which). Some clones in this sample may be carry-over from other donors' samples.

A few counts support this clone. The V call is TRBV10-2, the J call TRBJ1-2; D is undetermined. Looked up from germline, CDR1 is WSHSY and CDR2 is SAAADI. The CDR3 spans 14 residues. Trimming removed 0 bases from V and 4 bases from J, with 9 bases in between. The CDR3 bases are TGCGCCAGCAGTGAGTCCTCAGACGTCTATGGCTACACCTTC. It yields the protein CASSESSDVYGYTF.

This clone has a count of ten or more. The chain recombines TRBV14 with TRBJ1-1; maybe TRBD1 (5 bases). The CDR3 runs to 13 residues. V lost 5 bases and J 5 bases, leaving 12 bases between the germline ends. Germline values: CDR1 SGHDN, CDR2 FVKESK. The CDR3 loop reads CASSSAWGTEAFF. CDR3 nucleotide sequence: TGTGCCAGCAGCTCTGCGTGGGGGACTGAAGCTTTCTTT.

This clone was observed at least ten times. The V call is TRBV7-9, the J call TRBJ1-2; 7 nucleotides agree with TRBD1. The CDR3 is made up of 13 amino acids. The germline V gene encodes CDR1 SEHNR and CDR2 FQNEAQ (reference sequence). Unmatched junction bases numbered 6, after V lost 6 bases and J lost 5 bases. The CDR3 DNA follows: TGTGCCAGCAGAGGACAGGAACAATATGGCTACACCTTC. Amino acid sequence: CASRGQEQYGYTF. The full variable domain, in which reference TRBV7-9 and TRBJ1-2 provide the parts outside the CDR3, is DTGVSQNPRHKITKRGQNVTFRCDPISEHNRLYWYRQTLGQGPEFLTYFQNEAQLEKSRLLSDRFSAERPKGSFSTLEIQRTEQGDSAMYLCASRGQEQYGYTFGSGTRLTVV.

This clone was recorded many times. The rearrangement links TRBV27 to TRBJ2-1, with 9 bases identical to TRBD1. CDR1 and CDR2 from the germline V gene are MNHEY and SMNVEV (reference sequence). V dropped 6 bases and J dropped 4; count of bases not matched to a gene: 7. This CDR3 is 15 amino acids long. CDR3 sequence reads: CASSFGTGRYNEQFF. In DNA form, the CDR3 reads TGTGCCAGCAGCTTCGGGACAGGGCGGTACAATGAGCAGTTCTTC.

At least ten counts were recorded for this clone. The chain has TRBV5-1 and TRBJ2-2; the match to TRBD2 covers 11 bases. The CDR3 extends over 18 amino acids. Germline V gene data show CDR1 as SGHRS and CDR2 as YFSETQ. V dropped 0 bases and J dropped 7; count of bases not matched to a gene: 11. For the CDR3, the DNA is TGCGCCAGCAGCTTGGACTTACTAGCGGGAGTCCAGGGCGGGGAGCTGTTTTTT. Encoded protein: CASSLDLLAGVQGGELFF.

This clone was observed at least ten times. This sample includes further DNA sequences coding for the same CDR3. The chain uses TRBV7-2 and TRBJ2-7, with D perhaps given as TRBD1 or TRBD2 (6 bases each). This CDR3 contains 14 residues. The germline CDR1 and CDR2 sequences are SGHTA and FQGNSA. V was cut by 3 bases and J by 7 bases, with 16 bases left in between. The CDR3 sequence: CASSFGGQGGEQYF. The CDR3 DNA sequence: TGTGCCAGCAGCTTCGGGGGCCAAGGTGGGGAGCAGTACTTC.

This clone was observed at least ten times. The J gene is TRBJ1-2, the V gene TRBV10-3; no reliable D call. CDR3 length equals 13 residues. Trimming took off 0 bases at V and 3 bases at J, with 5 bases between the two ends. In germline, CDR1 is ENHRY, CDR2 SYGVKD. CDR3 nucleotides: TGTGCCATCAGTGAGTCAGAGTACTATGGCTACACCTTC. Its translation: CAISESEYYGYTF.

This rearrangement joins TRBV2 to TRBJ2-7; D is uncertain. V shed 5 bases and J shed 2 bases, with 10 bases lying between them. Per the germline V gene, CDR1 is SNHLY and CDR2 is FYNNEI. This CDR3 contains 13 residues. CDR3 in DNA: TGTGCCAGCAGTTTGACTGAAACCTACGAGCAGTACTTC. Encoded protein: CASSLTETYEQYF.

The V gene is TRBV9, the J gene TRBJ1-1; D is ambiguous. CDR1 SGDLS and CDR2 YYNGEE come from the germline V gene. The CDR3 spans 14 residues. The germline V and J ends were trimmed by 4 bases and 1 base, with 11 bases remaining between them. CDR3 coding DNA: TGTGCCAGCAGCTCCCGAGTCTCGAACACTGAAGCTTTCTTT. This translates into CASSSRVSNTEAFF.

In this sample, this clone turned up many times. The chain links TRBV4-2 to TRBJ2-3; 8 bases map to TRBD2. CDR3 length equals 16 residues. With 4 bases clipped from V and 1 base from J, the junction kept 7 bases outside the gene matches. Looked up from germline, CDR1 is LGHNA and CDR2 is YNFKEQ. The CDR3 bases are TGTGCCAGCAGCCTAAGCAATAGCGGGGGCACAGATACGCAGTATTTT. Protein sequence: CASSLSNSGGTDTQYF.

This clone was detected many times. V gene TRBV6-2 or TRBV6-3 combines with J gene TRBJ2-5; unclear D gene. The CDR3 loop spans 18 amino acids. The germline gives CDR1 MNHEY, CDR2 SVGEGT. The V gene lost 6 bases and the J gene lost 4 bases, with 27 bases spanning the gap. The chain's CDR3 is CASSPLHGGPDLRETQYF. CDR3 in DNA: TGTGCCAGCAGCCCTTTACATGGCGGCCCAGACCTCCGAGAGACCCAGTACTTC.

There are many counts of this clone. The V and J genes are TRBV19 and TRBJ2-3; tentative D call: TRBD1 (6 bases). The V and J ends lost 5 bases and 4 bases respectively, with 10 bases between them. Germline V gives CDR1 LNHDA, CDR2 SQIVND (reference sequence). This CDR3 region has 13 residues. The CDR3 DNA sequence: TGTGCCAGTAGTCAGGGGTGGGCAGATACGCAGTATTTT. Its protein product is CASSQGWADTQYF.

This clone was seen repeatedly, ten times or more. The same CDR3 is also encoded by other DNA sequences in this sample. V gene TRBV2 combines with J gene TRBJ2-2; D may be TRBD2 (6 bases). From germline, CDR1 is SNHLY and CDR2 FYNNEI. The length of the CDR3 is 15 residues. V shed 5 bases and J shed 6 bases, with 16 bases lying between them. The CDR3 loop is CASSLQRGLPGELFF. In nucleotides, the CDR3 is TGTGCCAGCAGTCTCCAAAGAGGACTACCCGGGGAGCTGTTTTTT.

In this sample, this clone turned up many times. The chain employs TRBV30 and TRBJ1-1; 7 bases are a match to TRBD1. Germline trimming cut 1 base from V and 5 bases from J; bases unmatched to any gene: 7. The CDR3 has 14 amino acids. The germline V gene has CDR1 GTSNPN and CDR2 SVGIG (reference sequence). CDR3 sequence reads: CAWSATGALTEAFF. CDR3 DNA sequence: TGTGCCTGGAGTGCCACAGGGGCACTGACTGAAGCTTTCTTT.

By share, this clone counts as medium-sized. This rearrangement joins TRBV20-1 to TRBJ1-6; the match to TRBD1 covers 10 bases. The CDR3 extends over 17 amino acids. The ends lost 0 bases at V and 6 bases at J; junction bases unmatched: 8. Germline values: CDR1 DFQATT, CDR2 SNEGSKA (reference sequence). The CDR3 is CSARDPTGQGFNSPLHF. As DNA, the CDR3 is TGCAGTGCTAGAGACCCCACGGGACAGGGGTTTAATTCACCCCTCCACTTT.

This clone has at least ten counts. The rearrangement links TRBV20-1 to TRBJ2-3; TRBD1 aligns across 9 bases. The junction had 12 bases not matched to a gene; V was cut back by 8 bases and J by 15 bases. In germline, CDR1 is DFQATT, CDR2 SNEGSKA (reference sequence). The CDR3 sequence is 11 residues long. CDR3 DNA: TGCAGTTTGGACAGGGGTCCCGGCCTTTATTTT. This encodes CSLDRGPGLYF.

This clone occurred a few times. This may come from a read error, since a much larger clone is one base off. The chain carries TRBV10-3 and TRBJ2-1; maybe TRBD1 (6 bases). Trimming cost V 8 bases and J 5 bases, with 13 bases left between them. Germline values: CDR1 ENHRY, CDR2 SYGVKD. This CDR3 has 13 residues. This CDR3 reads CAIGWDNNNEQFF. The CDR3 nucleotides are TGTGCCATCGGCTGGGACAACAACAATGAGCAGTTCTTC.

In its sample, this clone was seen many times. The chain is built from TRBV25-1 and TRBJ1-2; D gene unclear. This CDR3 has 14 residues. V was clipped by 1 base and J by 2 bases, with 8 bases between them. CDR1 is MGHDK, CDR2 SYGVNS, per germline. In DNA form, the CDR3 reads TGTGCCAGCAGTGAATCGGAATTGAACTATGGCTACACCTTC. Translation: CASSESELNYGYTF.

This chain connects TRBV7-6 to TRBJ2-1; 9 positions match TRBD1. With V trimmed by 3 bases and J by 9 bases, 3 bases remained unmatched. The CDR3 loop spans 13 amino acids. Looked up from germline, CDR1 is SGHVS and CDR2 is FNYEAQ. DNA for the CDR3: TGTGCCAGCAGCTTGGAACAGGGGGCTGAGCAGTTCTTC. Its translation: CASSLEQGAEQFF.